This TCR beta chain was captured by sequencing in a study of blood T cell repertoires in COVID-19. Only in-frame clones appear in the TCRdb table, and some are missing; sequencing was by immunoSEQ multiplex PCR. The profile shows about 220,000 clones, approximately 80% of them singletons. The CDR3 contains 14 residues. Germline V gives CDR1 LNHDA, CDR2 SQIVND (reference sequence). The V segment lost 4 bases and the J segment 8 bases; nucleotides outside the gene matches: 9. The sample comprised peripheral blood. This chain uses TRBV19 with TRBJ1-2; TRBD1 matches at 8 bases. The clonotype originates from an older woman who had recovered from COVID-19. Here the CDR3 DNA reads TGTGCCAGTAGTAGACAGGGGTCCTCAGTCGGCTACACCTTC. Amino acid sequence: CASSRQGSSVGYTF.